This T cell receptor beta chain is from a study of cytomegalovirus exposure and HLA in healthy donors. Whole-study results and caveats: The majority of CMV-associated TCR beta chains were reported as apparently HLA-restricted in a later analysis. Productive status was seen about 90% or about 30% of the time for most TCR beta V segments in an earlier analysis. HLA alleles showed associations with approximately 15,000 TCR beta sequences in a later analysis, at a 0.05 false discovery rate. V- and J-gene trimming in TCR beta was tied to a missense DCLRE1C variant by an analysis performed later.

The germline V and J ends were trimmed by 5 bases and 1 base, with 12 bases remaining between them. Germline V gene lookup returns CDR1 SGHNT and CDR2 YENEEA. The CDR3 has 15 residues. This clone was observed once. Its antigen is not identified. The PCR employed 60 Vbeta primers together with 13 Jbeta primers. Using immunoSEQ multiplex PCR, the repertoire was profiled, and TCRdb retains in-frame clones only, with some absent. Seen here are approximately 100,000 clones, around 80% observed once, and the top ten hold roughly an eighth. The chain carries TRBV11-3 and TRBJ2-1; D unresolved. This sequence was found in a male donor in good health and CMV-seropositive. Sequencing was carried out using PBMCs. For the CDR3, the DNA is TGTGCCAGCAGCAAACACGCACAATCCTACAATGAGCAGTTCTTC. This gives the protein CASSKHAQSYNEQFF.